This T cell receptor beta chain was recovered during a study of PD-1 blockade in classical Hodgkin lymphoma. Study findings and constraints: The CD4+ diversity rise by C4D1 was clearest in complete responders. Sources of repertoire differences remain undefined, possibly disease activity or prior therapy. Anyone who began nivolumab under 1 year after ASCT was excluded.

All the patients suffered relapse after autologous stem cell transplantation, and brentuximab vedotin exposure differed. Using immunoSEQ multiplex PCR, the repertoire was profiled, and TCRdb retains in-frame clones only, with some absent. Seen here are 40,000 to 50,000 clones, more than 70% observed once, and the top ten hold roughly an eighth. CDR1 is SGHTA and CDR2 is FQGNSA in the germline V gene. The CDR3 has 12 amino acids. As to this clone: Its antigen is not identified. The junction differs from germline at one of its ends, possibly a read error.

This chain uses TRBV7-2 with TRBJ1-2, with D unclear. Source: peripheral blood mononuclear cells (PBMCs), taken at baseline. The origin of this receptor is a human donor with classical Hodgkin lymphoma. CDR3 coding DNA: TGCGCCAGCAGCCATGGCCCCTATGGCTACACCTTC. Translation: CASSHGPYGYTF.